This TCR beta chain was recorded in a study of T cells in localized non-small cell lung cancer. Overall study results and limits: Heterogeneity within the tumor remains possible, as just one region underwent sequencing.

Germline V lookup: CDR1 SEHNR, CDR2 FQNEAQ (reference sequence). The CDR3 loop spans 12 amino acids. Trimming removed 6 bases from V and 3 bases from J, with 8 bases in between. Clones were sequenced by immunoSEQ multiplex PCR, and TCRdb holds only the in-frame ones, with some missing. The sample includes 30,000 to 45,000 clones, 70% to 90% of them seen just once. Note on this clone: What it binds is not known.

Sequenced here: peripheral blood, sampled before any cancer treatment. The sequence came from a woman aged 35 to 75 with stage I lung adenocarcinoma. The V gene is TRBV7-9, the J gene TRBJ1-1; no firm D call. As DNA, the CDR3 is TGTGCCAGCAGTGGGCGGGACACTGAAGCTTTCTTT. The encoded protein is CASSGRDTEAFF.